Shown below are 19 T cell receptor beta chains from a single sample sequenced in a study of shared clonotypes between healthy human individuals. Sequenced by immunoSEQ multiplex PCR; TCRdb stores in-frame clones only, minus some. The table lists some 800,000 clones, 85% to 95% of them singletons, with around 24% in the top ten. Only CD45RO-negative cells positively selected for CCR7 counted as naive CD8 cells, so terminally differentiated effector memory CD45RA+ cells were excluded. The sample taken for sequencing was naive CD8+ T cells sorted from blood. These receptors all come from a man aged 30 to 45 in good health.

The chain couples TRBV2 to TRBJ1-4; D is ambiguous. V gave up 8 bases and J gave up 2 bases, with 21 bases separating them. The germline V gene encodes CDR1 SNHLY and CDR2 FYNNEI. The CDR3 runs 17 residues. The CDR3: CASVLNIYEETNEKLFF. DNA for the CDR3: TGTGCCAGCGTACTTAACATTTACGAGGAGACTAATGAAAAACTGTTTTTT. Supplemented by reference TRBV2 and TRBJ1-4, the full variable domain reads EPEVTQTPSHQVTQMGQEVILRCVPISNHLYFYWYRQILGQKVEFLVSFYNNEISEKSEIFDDQFSVERPDGSNFTLKIRSTKLEDSAMYFCASVLNIYEETNEKLFFGSGTQLSVL.

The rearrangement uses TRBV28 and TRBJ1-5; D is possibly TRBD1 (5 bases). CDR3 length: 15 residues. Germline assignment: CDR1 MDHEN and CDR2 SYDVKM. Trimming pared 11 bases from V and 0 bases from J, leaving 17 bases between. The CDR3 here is CALGDPAVSNQPQHF. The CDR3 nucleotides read TGTGCCCTCGGGGACCCGGCAGTTAGCAATCAGCCCCAGCATTTT.

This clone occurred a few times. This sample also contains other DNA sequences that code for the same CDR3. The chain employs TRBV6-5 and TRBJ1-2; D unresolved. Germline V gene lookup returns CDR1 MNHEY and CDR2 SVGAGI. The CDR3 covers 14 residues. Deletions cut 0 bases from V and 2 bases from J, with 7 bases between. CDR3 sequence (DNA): TGTGCCAGCAGTTACTCTGCGGACAACTATGGCTACACCTTC. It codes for CASSYSADNYGYTF.

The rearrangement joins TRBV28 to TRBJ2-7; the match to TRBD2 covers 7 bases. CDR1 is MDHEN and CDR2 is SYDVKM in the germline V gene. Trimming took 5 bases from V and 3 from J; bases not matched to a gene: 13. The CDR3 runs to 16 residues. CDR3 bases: TGTGCCAGCAGTCCCAGTTATGGGGGGGATTTCTACGAGCAGTACTTC. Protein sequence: CASSPSYGGDFYEQYF.

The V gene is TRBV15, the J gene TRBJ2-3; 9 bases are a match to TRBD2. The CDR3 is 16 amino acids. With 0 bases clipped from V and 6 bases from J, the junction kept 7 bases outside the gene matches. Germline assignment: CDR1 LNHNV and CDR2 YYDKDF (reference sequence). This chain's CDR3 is CATSREPAGGGDTQYF. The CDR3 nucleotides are TGTGCCACCAGCAGAGAACCAGCGGGAGGAGGGGATACGCAGTATTTT.

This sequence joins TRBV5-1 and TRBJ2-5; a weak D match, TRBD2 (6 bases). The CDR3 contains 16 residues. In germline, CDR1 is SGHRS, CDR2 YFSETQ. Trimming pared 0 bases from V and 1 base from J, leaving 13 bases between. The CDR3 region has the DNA TGCGCCAGCAGCTTGGTGGGGGGATTTGGCCAAGAGACCCAGTACTTC. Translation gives CASSLVGGFGQETQYF.

The CDR3, as DNA: TGTGCCAGCAGCTTCGGGGGCTTAAAGCAGTACTTC. It is translated as CASSFGGLKQYF. V usage is TRBV5-6 and J usage is TRBJ2-7; TRBD1 or TRBD2 may be the D gene (6 bases each). This CDR3 has 12 residues. V lost 2 bases to trimming and J lost 8 bases, with 11 bases between them. Germline V gene data show CDR1 as SGHDT and CDR2 as YYEEEE.

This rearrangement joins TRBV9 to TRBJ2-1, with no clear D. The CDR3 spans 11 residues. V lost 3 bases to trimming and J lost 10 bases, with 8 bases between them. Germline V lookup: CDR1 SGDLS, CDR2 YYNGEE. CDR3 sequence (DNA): TGTGCCAGCAGCGACGGCCCGGAGCAGTTCTTC. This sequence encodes CASSDGPEQFF. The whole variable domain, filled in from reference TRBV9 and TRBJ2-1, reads DSGVTQTPKHLITATGQRVTLRCSPRSGDLSVYWYQQSLDQGLQFLIQYYNGEERAKGNILERFSAQQFPDLHSELNLSSLELGDSALYFCASSDGPEQFFGPGTRLTVL.

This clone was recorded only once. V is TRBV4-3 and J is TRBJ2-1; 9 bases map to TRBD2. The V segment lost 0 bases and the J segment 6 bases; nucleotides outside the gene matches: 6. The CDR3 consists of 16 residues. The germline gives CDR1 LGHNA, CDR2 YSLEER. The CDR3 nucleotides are TGCGCCAGCAGCCAAGAAGCGGGAGGTTTGGGCAATGAGCAGTTCTTC. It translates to CASSQEAGGLGNEQFF.

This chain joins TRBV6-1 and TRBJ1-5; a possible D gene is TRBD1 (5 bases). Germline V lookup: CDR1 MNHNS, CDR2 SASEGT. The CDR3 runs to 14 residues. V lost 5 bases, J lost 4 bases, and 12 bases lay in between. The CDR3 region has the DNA TGTGCCAGCAGTCGCACAGGACAAAATCAGCCCCAGCATTTT. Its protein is CASSRTGQNQPQHF.

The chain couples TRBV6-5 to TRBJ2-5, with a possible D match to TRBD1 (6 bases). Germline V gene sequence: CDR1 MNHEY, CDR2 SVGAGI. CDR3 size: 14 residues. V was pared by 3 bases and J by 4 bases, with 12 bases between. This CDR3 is CASSYTGSGETQYF. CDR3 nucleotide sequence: TGTGCCAGCAGTTATACAGGGTCAGGAGAGACCCAGTACTTC.

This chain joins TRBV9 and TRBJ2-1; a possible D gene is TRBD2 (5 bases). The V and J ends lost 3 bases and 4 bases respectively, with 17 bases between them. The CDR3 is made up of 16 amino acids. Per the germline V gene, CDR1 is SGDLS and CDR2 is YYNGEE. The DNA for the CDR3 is TGTGCCAGCAGCGCGAGCGGCGCGGCGGAATACAATGAGCAGTTCTTC. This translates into CASSASGAAEYNEQFF.

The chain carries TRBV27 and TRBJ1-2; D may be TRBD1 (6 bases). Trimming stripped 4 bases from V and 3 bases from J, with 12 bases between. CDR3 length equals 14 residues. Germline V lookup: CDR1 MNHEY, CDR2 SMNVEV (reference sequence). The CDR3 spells CASSSPGGYYGYTF. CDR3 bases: TGTGCCAGCAGTTCCCCCGGGGGCTACTATGGCTACACCTTC.

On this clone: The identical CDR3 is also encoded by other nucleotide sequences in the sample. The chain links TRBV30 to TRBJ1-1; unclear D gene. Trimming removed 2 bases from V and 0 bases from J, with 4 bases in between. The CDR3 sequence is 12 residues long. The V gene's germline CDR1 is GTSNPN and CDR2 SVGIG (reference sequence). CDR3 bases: TGTGCCTGGAGTCCGATGAACACTGAAGCTTTCTTT. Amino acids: CAWSPMNTEAFF.

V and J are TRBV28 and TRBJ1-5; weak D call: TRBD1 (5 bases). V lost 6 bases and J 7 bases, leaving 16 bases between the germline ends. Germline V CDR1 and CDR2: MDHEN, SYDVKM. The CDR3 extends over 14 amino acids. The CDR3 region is CASRYPNSGQPQHF. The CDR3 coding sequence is TGTGCCAGCAGGTACCCTAATTCAGGGCAGCCCCAGCATTTT.

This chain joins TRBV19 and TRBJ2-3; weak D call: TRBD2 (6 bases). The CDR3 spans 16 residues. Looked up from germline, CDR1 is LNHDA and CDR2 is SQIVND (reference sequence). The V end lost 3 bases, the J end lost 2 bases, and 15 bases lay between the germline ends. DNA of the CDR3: TGTGCCAGTAGTATCAGGGCCCAGCGGGCCACAGATACGCAGTATTTT. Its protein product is CASSIRAQRATDTQYF.

CDR3 bases: TGTGCCAGCAGCGGACCGGGAATTGGGCAGTTCTTC. It yields the protein CASSGPGIGQFF. The rearrangement links TRBV5-6 to TRBJ2-1, with D possibly being TRBD2 (5 bases). Germline-derived CDR1 and CDR2 are SGHDT and YYEEEE. Trimming removed 4 bases from V and 12 bases from J, with 14 bases in between. This CDR3 comprises 12 residues.

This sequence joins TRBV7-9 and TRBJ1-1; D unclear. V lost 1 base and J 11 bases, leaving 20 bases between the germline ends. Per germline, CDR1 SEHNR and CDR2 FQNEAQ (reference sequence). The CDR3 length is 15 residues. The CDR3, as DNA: TGTGCCAGCAGCTTAGTTGATGGGTGGGTCTCGGACGCTTTCTTT. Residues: CASSLVDGWVSDAFF.

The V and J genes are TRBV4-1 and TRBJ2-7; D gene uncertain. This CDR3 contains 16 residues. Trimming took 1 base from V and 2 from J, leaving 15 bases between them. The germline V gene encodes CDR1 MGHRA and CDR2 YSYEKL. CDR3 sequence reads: CASSQVFSARTYEQYF. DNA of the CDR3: TGCGCCAGCAGCCAAGTTTTCTCGGCCCGCACCTACGAGCAGTACTTC.